The 13 T cell receptor beta chains below all came from one sample that was sequenced in a study of T cell clones after liver transplantation. TCRdb's copy holds only in-frame clones and misses some; the assay was immunoSEQ multiplex PCR. The sample contains roughly 20,000 clones, 80% to 90% of which appear only once. Sequencing used CD8+ T cells from blood, obtained before liver transplant. The source is a human donor who received a liver transplant.

The rearrangement uses TRBV4-3 and TRBJ2-3; 11 bases match TRBD2. With V trimmed by 3 bases and J by 6 bases, 8 bases remained unmatched. The V gene's germline CDR1 is LGHNA and CDR2 YSLEER. This CDR3 comprises 16 residues. In nucleotides, the CDR3 is TGCGCCAGCAGCCAGGTACTAGCGGGAGAGGCGGATACGCAGTATTTT. It encodes CASSQVLAGEADTQYF.

The V gene is TRBV6-6, the J gene TRBJ2-2, with 14 bases matching TRBD2. Trimming removed 4 bases from V and 6 bases from J; junction bases left unmatched: 4. The CDR3 extends over 16 amino acids. Germline-derived CDR1 and CDR2 are MNHNY and SVGAGI (reference sequence). CDR3 in amino acids: CASSLGLAGDAGELFF. The CDR3 DNA reads as TGTGCCAGCAGTTTGGGACTAGCGGGAGATGCCGGGGAGCTGTTTTTT.

This clone has just one count. The chain links TRBV27 to TRBJ2-1; TRBD2 aligns across 13 bases. V was pared by 4 bases and J by 7 bases, with 1 base of the junction left unmatched. The germline V gene has CDR1 MNHEY and CDR2 SMNVEV (reference sequence). The CDR3 is made up of 14 amino acids. CDR3 DNA sequence: TGTGCCAGCAGTTCGGGACTAGCGGGGAATGAGCAGTTCTTC. Translated, it gives CASSSGLAGNEQFF.

The chain couples TRBV4-3 to TRBJ1-1, with 9 bases identical to TRBD1. The CDR3 sequence is 17 residues long. The V and J ends lost 0 bases and 0 bases, in that order; junction bases with no gene match: 5. Germline V gene data show CDR1 as LGHNA and CDR2 as YSLEER. This CDR3 reads CASSQDLGQGLNTEAFF. As DNA, the CDR3 is TGCGCCAGCAGCCAAGATTTGGGACAGGGTCTGAACACTGAAGCTTTCTTT.

This chain joins TRBV28 and TRBJ2-7; the D gene is possibly TRBD2 (6 bases). V was pared by 6 bases and J by 1 base, with 10 bases between. The CDR3 has 13 residues. Germline loops: CDR1 MDHEN, CDR2 SYDVKM. This CDR3 is CASSLAVSYEQYF. In DNA, the CDR3 is TGTGCCAGCAGCTTAGCGGTATCCTACGAGCAGTACTTC. Full variable domain (outside the CDR3, taken from reference TRBV28 and TRBJ2-7): DVKVTQSSRYLVKRTGEKVFLECVQDMDHENMFWYRQDPGLGLRLIYFSYDVKMKEKGDIPEGYSVSREKKERFSLILESASTNQTSMYLCASSLAVSYEQYFGPGTRLTVT.

The V gene is TRBV7-6, the J gene TRBJ1-1; weak D call: TRBD1 (5 bases). The CDR3 contains 12 residues. Trimming left V 1 base short and J 7 bases short, with 7 bases between. Germline CDR1 and CDR2: SGHVS and FNYEAQ. As DNA, the CDR3 is TGTGCCAGCAGCTTAGGGGGCAGTGAAGCTTTCTTT. This sequence encodes CASSLGGSEAFF.

J is TRBJ1-5 and V is TRBV7-9; D is uncertain. Trimming cost V 4 bases and J 8 bases, with 9 bases left between them. The CDR3 is 12 residues long. Germline V gene data show CDR1 as SEHNR and CDR2 as FQNEAQ (reference sequence). The CDR3 here is CASSYSSEPQHF. CDR3 in DNA: TGTGCCAGCAGCTACTCTTCGGAGCCCCAGCATTTT. Using reference TRBV7-9 and TRBJ1-5 for the parts outside the CDR3, the full variable domain is DTGVSQNPRHKITKRGQNVTFRCDPISEHNRLYWYRQTLGQGPEFLTYFQNEAQLEKSRLLSDRFSAERPKGSFSTLEIQRTEQGDSAMYLCASSYSSEPQHFGDGTRLSIL.

The chain uses TRBV15 and TRBJ1-5; 7 bases are shared with TRBD1. CDR1 is LNHNV and CDR2 is YYDKDF in the germline V gene (reference sequence). Germline trimming cut 5 bases from V and 3 bases from J; bases unmatched to any gene: 10. There are 16 residues in the CDR3. The CDR3 here is CATSLSIRGINQPQHF. CDR3 bases: TGTGCCACCAGCTTATCAATCAGGGGGATCAATCAGCCCCAGCATTTT. Drawing the rest from reference TRBV15 and TRBJ1-5, the complete variable domain is DAMVIQNPRYQVTQFGKPVTLSCSQTLNHNVMYWYQQKSSQAPKLLFHYYDKDFNNEADTPDNFQSRRPNTSFCFLDIRSPGLGDTAMYLCATSLSIRGINQPQHFGDGTRLSIL.

In this sample, this clone turned up a few times. The chain has TRBV4-1 and TRBJ1-1; no reliable D call. CDR3 size: 14 residues. Germline CDR1 is MGHRA and CDR2 is YSYEKL. The germline V and J ends were trimmed by 0 bases and 0 bases, with 5 bases remaining between them. CDR3 sequence (DNA): TGCGCCAGCAGCCAAGAAGGGCTGAACACTGAAGCTTTCTTT. This gives the protein CASSQEGLNTEAFF.

CDR3 coding DNA: TGTGCCACCACCCCCAGGGGTGCGGAGACCCAGTACTTC. Translation: CATTPRGAETQYF. This chain uses TRBV6-5 with TRBJ2-5, with D possibly being TRBD1 (6 bases). The CDR3 is made up of 13 amino acids. V was pared by 10 bases and J by 5 bases, with 17 bases between. Germline CDR1 reads MNHEY; CDR2 reads SVGAGI.

The V and J genes are TRBV9 and TRBJ2-5; TRBD1 or TRBD2 may be the D gene (7 bases each). The end of the DNA is better explained by TRBJ2-7, so the J call may be wrong. Germline V gene sequence: CDR1 SGDLS, CDR2 YYNGEE. The CDR3 is 16 amino acids. In nucleotides, the CDR3 is TGTGCCAGCAGCGCAGGGGCAACAGGGGAGGGTTACGAGCAGTACTTC. This encodes CASSAGATGEGYEQYF.

V usage is TRBV19 and J usage is TRBJ2-1, with unresolved D. Trimming pared 5 bases from V and 10 bases from J, leaving 15 bases between. Germline V CDR1 and CDR2: LNHDA, SQIVND (reference sequence). The CDR3 runs to 13 residues. In DNA form, the CDR3 reads TGTGCCAGTAGTGTTTACTCAGTAGGAGAGCAGTTCTTC. Its translation: CASSVYSVGEQFF.

The chain uses TRBV28 and TRBJ1-5; TRBD1 might be the D (5 bases). The CDR3 sequence is 14 residues long. In germline, CDR1 is MDHEN, CDR2 SYDVKM. V was pared by 3 bases and J by 5 bases, with 11 bases between. As DNA, the CDR3 is TGTGCCAGCAGTTTGGGCAGGGACCATCAGCCCCAGCATTTT. It yields the protein CASSLGRDHQPQHF.